These 11 T cell receptor beta chains share one sample of origin, sequenced in a study of shared clonotypes between healthy human individuals. The data were produced by immunoSEQ multiplex PCR, yet TCRdb's version contains in-frame clones alone and is incomplete. The data contain roughly 2.5 million clones, around nine tenths of them seen just once; the ten biggest clones take up roughly 0.13%. The sample was naive CD4+ T cells sorted from blood. Subset defined: CD45RA+ positively selected. Every receptor here comes from a man between 18 and 29 years old in good health.

J is TRBJ2-2 and V is TRBV5-1, with a possible D match to TRBD1 (6 bases). The V end was cut by 4 bases, the J end by 4 bases, with 17 bases between. The CDR3 loop spans 16 amino acids. Germline-derived CDR1 and CDR2 are SGHRS and YFSETQ. The CDR3 DNA reads as TGCGCCAGCAGCCCGCTGGGGGCCCAGGGCACCGGGGAGCTGTTTTTT. It is translated as CASSPLGAQGTGELFF.

This rearrangement joins TRBV5-1 to TRBJ2-1; weak D call: TRBD2 (6 bases). The length of the CDR3 is 13 residues. From germline, CDR1 is SGHRS and CDR2 YFSETQ. The V gene lost 4 bases and the J gene lost 5 bases, with 10 bases spanning the gap. CDR3 sequence (DNA): TGCGCCAGCAGCGGGGGACTTAACAATGAGCAGTTCTTC. Protein: CASSGGLNNEQFF.

The rearrangement joins TRBV19 to TRBJ2-2; no definite D call. Looked up from germline, CDR1 is LNHDA and CDR2 is SQIVND (reference sequence). V was trimmed by 3 bases and J by 1 base, leaving 6 bases between them. The CDR3 contains 14 residues. The DNA for the CDR3 is TGTGCCAGTAGTATTTACAAGAACACCGGGGAGCTGTTTTTT. Amino acid sequence: CASSIYKNTGELFF.

The V gene is TRBV30, the J gene TRBJ2-1, with 10 nucleotides matching TRBD2. CDR1 and CDR2 from the germline V gene are GTSNPN and SVGIG (reference sequence). The CDR3 extends over 16 amino acids. V lost 4 bases and J lost 4; bases outside the gene matches: 10. The CDR3 DNA sequence: TGTGCCTGGAAACCAATAGGACTAGCGGAATACAATGAGCAGTTCTTC. Its protein product is CAWKPIGLAEYNEQFF.

J is TRBJ1-2 and V is TRBV18; 8 nucleotides line up with TRBD1. V was pared by 0 bases and J by 5 bases, with 5 bases of the junction left unmatched. CDR1 KGHSH and CDR2 LQKENI come from the germline V gene. This CDR3 contains 15 residues. In nucleotides, the CDR3 is TGTGCCAGCTCACCACCTTCAGGGGGCGCGTATGGCTACACCTTC. It translates to CASSPPSGGAYGYTF.

This clone came up a few times. The V gene is TRBV6-5, the J gene TRBJ1-6; D call uncertain. The CDR3 spans 16 residues. The V end lost 2 bases, the J end lost 7 bases, and 15 bases lay between the germline ends. The germline CDR1 and CDR2 sequences are MNHEY and SVGAGI. The CDR3 DNA follows: TGTGCCAGCAGTTACGAGGAAGGACGAGGAAATTCACCCCTCCACTTT. This translates into CASSYEEGRGNSPLHF.

This clone was seen a handful of times. This rearrangement joins TRBV5-4 to TRBJ2-7; a possible D gene is TRBD1 (6 bases). CDR1 is SGHNT, CDR2 YYREEE, per germline (reference sequence). The CDR3 has 13 residues. Trimming pared 0 bases from V and 13 bases from J, leaving 17 bases between. Here the CDR3 DNA reads TGTGCCAGCAGCTTGGCAATAGCCGGACAGCTTTACTTC. It is translated as CASSLAIAGQLYF.

The genes are TRBV15 and TRBJ2-3, with 8 bases identical to TRBD2. V gave up 0 bases and J gave up 3 bases; unmatched junction bases: 8. Germline V gene data show CDR1 as LNHNV and CDR2 as YYDKDF (reference sequence). The CDR3 contains 17 residues. This CDR3 is CATSRDNGRAGTDTQYF. DNA for the CDR3: TGTGCCACCAGCAGAGATAACGGGAGGGCCGGAACAGATACGCAGTATTTT.

The V and J genes are TRBV6-5 and TRBJ2-6, with 9 bases identical to TRBD1. Germline CDR1 MNHEY, CDR2 SVGAGI. With 8 bases clipped from V and 2 bases from J, the junction kept 1 base outside the gene matches. The CDR3 is made up of 14 amino acids. CDR3 in amino acids: CASWTGAGANVLTF. CDR3 nucleotide sequence: TGTGCCAGCTGGACAGGGGCTGGGGCCAACGTCCTGACTTTC.

V is TRBV5-1 and J is TRBJ2-3; unclear D gene. Trimming stripped 0 bases from V and 2 bases from J, with 10 bases between. There are 15 residues in the CDR3. CDR1 and CDR2 from the germline V gene are SGHRS and YFSETQ. CDR3 in DNA: TGCGCCAGCAGCTTGGGAGGATCCAACACAGATACGCAGTATTTT. This gives the protein CASSLGGSNTDTQYF.

The chain links TRBV27 to TRBJ1-1, with D possibly matching TRBD1 (6 bases). V dropped 4 bases and J dropped 4 bases, with 13 bases sitting between them. This CDR3 comprises 14 residues. Germline loops: CDR1 MNHEY, CDR2 SMNVEV (reference sequence). CDR3 in amino acids: CASSSRGGGTEAFF. In DNA, the CDR3 is TGTGCCAGCAGTTCCAGAGGGGGTGGCACTGAAGCTTTCTTT.